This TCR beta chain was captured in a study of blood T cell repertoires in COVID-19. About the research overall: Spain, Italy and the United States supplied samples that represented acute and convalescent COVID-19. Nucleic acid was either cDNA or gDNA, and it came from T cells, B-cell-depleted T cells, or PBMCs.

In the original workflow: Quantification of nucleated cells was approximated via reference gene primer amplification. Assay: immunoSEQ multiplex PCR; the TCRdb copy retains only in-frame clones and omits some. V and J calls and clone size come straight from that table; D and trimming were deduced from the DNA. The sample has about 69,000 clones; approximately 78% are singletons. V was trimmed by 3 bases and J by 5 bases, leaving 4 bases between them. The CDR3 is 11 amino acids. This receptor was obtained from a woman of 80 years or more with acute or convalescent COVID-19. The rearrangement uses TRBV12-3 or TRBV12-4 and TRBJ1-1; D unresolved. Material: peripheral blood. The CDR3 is CASSFQTEAFF. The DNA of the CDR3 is TGTGCCAGCAGTTTCCAGACTGAAGCTTTCTTT.